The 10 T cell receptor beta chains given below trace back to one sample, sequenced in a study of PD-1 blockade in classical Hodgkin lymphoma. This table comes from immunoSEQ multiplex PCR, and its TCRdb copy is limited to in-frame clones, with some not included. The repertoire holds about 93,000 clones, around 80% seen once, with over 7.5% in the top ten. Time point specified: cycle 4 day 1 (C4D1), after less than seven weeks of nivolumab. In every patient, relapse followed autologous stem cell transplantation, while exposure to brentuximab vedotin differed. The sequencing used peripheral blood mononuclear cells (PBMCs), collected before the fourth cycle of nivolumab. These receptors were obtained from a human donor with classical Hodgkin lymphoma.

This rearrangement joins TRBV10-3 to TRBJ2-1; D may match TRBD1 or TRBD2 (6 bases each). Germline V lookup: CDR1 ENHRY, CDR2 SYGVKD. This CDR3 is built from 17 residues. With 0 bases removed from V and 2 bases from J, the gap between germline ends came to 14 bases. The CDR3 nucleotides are TGTGCCATCAGTGAGTCAGGGGGGCAGGCTGCCTACAATGAGCAGTTCTTC. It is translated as CAISESGGQAAYNEQFF.

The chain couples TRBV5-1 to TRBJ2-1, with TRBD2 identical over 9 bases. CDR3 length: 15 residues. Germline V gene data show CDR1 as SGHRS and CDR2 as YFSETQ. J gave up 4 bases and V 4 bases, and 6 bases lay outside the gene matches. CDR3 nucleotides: TGCGCCAGCAGCGCTGGGACTAGCTGGTACAATGAGCAGTTCTTC. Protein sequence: CASSAGTSWYNEQFF. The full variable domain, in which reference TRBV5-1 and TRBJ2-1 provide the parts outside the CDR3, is KAGVTQTPRYLIKTRGQQVTLSCSPISGHRSVSWYQQTPGQGLQFLFEYFSETQRNKGNFPGRFSGRQFSNSRSEMNVSTLELGDSALYLCASSAGTSWYNEQFFGPGTRLTVL.

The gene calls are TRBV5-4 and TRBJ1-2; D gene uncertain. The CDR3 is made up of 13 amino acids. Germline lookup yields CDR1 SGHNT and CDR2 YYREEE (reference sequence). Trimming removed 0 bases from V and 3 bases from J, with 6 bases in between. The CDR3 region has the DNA TGTGCCAGCAGCTTGGCCGGGGACTATGGCTACACCTTC. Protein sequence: CASSLAGDYGYTF.

CDR3 nucleotide sequence: TGTGCCATCAGTGCTCTGTCAGTTGAGCAGTTCTTC. Translating it yields CAISALSVEQFF. The genes are TRBV10-3 and TRBJ2-1; no definite D call. Germline V CDR1 and CDR2: ENHRY, SYGVKD. The V end was cut by 4 bases, the J end by 9 bases, with 10 bases between. This CDR3 region has 12 residues.

The CDR3 nucleotides are TGCGCCAGCAGAGCGACGGGAGGAGAGACCCAGTACTTC. Its protein is CASRATGGETQYF. J is TRBJ2-5 and V is TRBV5-1, with TRBD2 matching over 7 bases. V was pared by 5 bases and J by 4 bases, with 5 bases of the junction left unmatched. CDR1 SGHRS and CDR2 YFSETQ come from the germline V gene. CDR3 length equals 13 residues.

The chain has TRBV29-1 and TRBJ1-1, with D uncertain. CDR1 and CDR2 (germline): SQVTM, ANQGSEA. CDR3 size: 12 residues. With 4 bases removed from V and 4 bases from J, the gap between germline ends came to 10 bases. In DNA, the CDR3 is TGCAGCGTTGTTAGGCGGGGCACTGAAGCTTTCTTT. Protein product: CSVVRRGTEAFF.

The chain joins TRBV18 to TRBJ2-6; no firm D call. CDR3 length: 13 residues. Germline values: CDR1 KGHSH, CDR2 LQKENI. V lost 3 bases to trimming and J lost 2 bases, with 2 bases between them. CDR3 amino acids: CASSPPGANVLTF. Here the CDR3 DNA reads TGTGCCAGCTCACCCCCTGGGGCCAACGTCCTGACTTTC.

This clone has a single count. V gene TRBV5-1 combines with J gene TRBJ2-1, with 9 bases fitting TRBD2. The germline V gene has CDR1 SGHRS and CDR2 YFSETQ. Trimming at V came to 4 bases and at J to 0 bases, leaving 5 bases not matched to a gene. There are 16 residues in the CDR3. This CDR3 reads CASSGDSGSSYNEQFF. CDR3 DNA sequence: TGCGCCAGCAGCGGGGATAGCGGGAGCTCCTACAATGAGCAGTTCTTC. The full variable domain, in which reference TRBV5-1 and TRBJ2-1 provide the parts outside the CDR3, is KAGVTQTPRYLIKTRGQQVTLSCSPISGHRSVSWYQQTPGQGLQFLFEYFSETQRNKGNFPGRFSGRQFSNSRSEMNVSTLELGDSALYLCASSGDSGSSYNEQFFGPGTRLTVL.

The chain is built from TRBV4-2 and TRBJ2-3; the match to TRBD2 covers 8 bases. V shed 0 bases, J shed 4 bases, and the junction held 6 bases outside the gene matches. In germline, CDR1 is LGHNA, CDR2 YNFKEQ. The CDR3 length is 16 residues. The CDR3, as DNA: TGTGCCAGCAGCCAAGACTGGCGGGAGGTTCCAGATACGCAGTATTTT. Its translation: CASSQDWREVPDTQYF.

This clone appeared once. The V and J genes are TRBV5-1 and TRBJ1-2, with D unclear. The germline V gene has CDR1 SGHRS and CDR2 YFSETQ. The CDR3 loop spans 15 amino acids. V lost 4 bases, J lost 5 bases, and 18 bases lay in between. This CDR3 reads CASSPDLPDMYGYTF. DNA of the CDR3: TGCGCCAGCAGCCCCGACCTACCTGATATGTATGGCTACACCTTC.